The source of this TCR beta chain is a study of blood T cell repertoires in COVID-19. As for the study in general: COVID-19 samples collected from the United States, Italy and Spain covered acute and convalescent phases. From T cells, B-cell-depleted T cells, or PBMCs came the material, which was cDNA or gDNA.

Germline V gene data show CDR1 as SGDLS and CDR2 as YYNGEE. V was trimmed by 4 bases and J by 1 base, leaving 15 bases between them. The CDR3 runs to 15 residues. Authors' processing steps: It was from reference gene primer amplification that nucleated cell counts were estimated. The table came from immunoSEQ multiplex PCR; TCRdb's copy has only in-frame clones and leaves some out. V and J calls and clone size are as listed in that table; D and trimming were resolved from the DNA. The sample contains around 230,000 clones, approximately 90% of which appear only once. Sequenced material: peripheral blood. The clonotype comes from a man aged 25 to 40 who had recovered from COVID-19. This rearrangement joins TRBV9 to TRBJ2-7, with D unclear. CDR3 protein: CASSLLAGGSYEQYF. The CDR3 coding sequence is TGTGCCAGCAGCTTACTCGCCGGTGGTTCCTACGAGCAGTACTTC.